The present entry profiles one TCR beta chain with its context. Its cognate antigen is unknown. The entry originates in a study of blood T cells in healthy people across ages. A second PCR, run for about 7 to 12 cycles, used a sample-barcoded 5' primer plus a J-beta primer mix. Each cDNA molecule was tagged by a template-switch adaptor with 12 random nucleotides. Each CDR3 protein is one row after TCRdb ran MiXCR on the 5' RACE reads. The table shows about 810,000 distinct CDR3 sequences, with around 36% occurring only once. Study-level points and caveats: Roughly linear declines in TCR beta diversity per million T cells occurred with age. What prevented conclusive comparison of naive and antigen-experienced cells was that PBMCs were unsorted. Researchers judged that diversity estimates from one million T cells fell short of true values.

CDR1 SGHTA and CDR2 FQGNSA come from the germline V gene. This CDR3 contains 16 residues. Deletions cut 6 bases from V and 2 bases from J, with 17 bases between. The receptor's source is a man between 18 and 35 years old in good health. Sequencing was carried out using blood. The genes are TRBV7-2 and TRBJ2-1, with D perhaps given as TRBD1 or TRBD2 (6 bases each). The CDR3 DNA reads as TGTGCCAGCAGGCGCGACCGGGGGCTTACCTACAATGAGCAGTTCTTC. This translates into CASRRDRGLTYNEQFF.